A selection of T cell receptor beta chains follows, all from one sample in a study of spatial heterogeneity in lung cancer. One entry per CDR3 protein, called by TCRdb with MiXCR from the 5' RACE reads. The sample has 10,000 to 14,000 distinct CDR3 sequences; around 10% are singletons. Sequenced here: lung tumor tissue, sampled at surgery. The receptors come from a female donor with early-stage non-small cell lung cancer. CDR3s include the opening cysteine and the closing phenylalanine or tryptophan. D genes are given only for firm matches. Rows give clone size only sometimes, using once, few, many, or a class for an expanded clone.

>-|TRBJ2-3|TRBV20-1|-
TGCAGTGCTACGCTAGCCCCAGATACGCAGTATTTT
CSATLAPDTQYF
>many|TRBJ2-2|TRBV3-1|-
TGTGCCAGCTCCACTACCTACGGGGAGCTGTTTTTT
CASSTTYGELFF
>many|TRBJ2-2|TRBV5-1|-
TGCGCCAGCAGCTTGTGGGGCCAGAACACCGGGGAGCTGTTTTTT
CASSLWGQNTGELFF
>many|TRBJ1-5|TRBV20-1|TRBD1
TGCAGTGCATTTCAACAGGGGGCGGACCAGCCCCAGCATTTT
CSAFQQGADQPQHF
>few|TRBJ1-1|TRBV18|-
TGTGCCAGCTCCCAGAGGGCAGAACTGAACACTGAAGCTTTCTTT
CASSQRAELNTEAFF
>many|TRBJ2-5|TRBV28|-
TGTGCCAGCAGTTCTGACATCGCCCAAGAGACCCAGTACTTC
CASSSDIAQETQYF
>few|TRBJ2-2|TRBV4-1|TRBD1
TGCGCCAGCAGCCAAGATAATGGGGACAGGGTCAACACCGGGGAGCTGTTTTTT
CASSQDNGDRVNTGELFF
>many|TRBJ1-5|TRBV19|TRBD1
TGTGCCAGCCGTATGTTGTTACAGGGGGGACTAAGTGGGAGCAATCAGCCCCAGCATTTT
CASRMLLQGGLSGSNQPQHF
>-|TRBJ1-1|TRBV2|-
TGTGCCGAAACGGTGGGTCTGGGCACTGAAGCTTTCTTT
CAETVGLGTEAFF
>many|TRBJ1-4|TRBV2|-
TGTGCCAGCAATGAGGCTAGTTGGGAAAAACTGTTTTTT
CASNEASWEKLFF
>many|TRBJ2-7|TRBV7-8|-
TGTGCCAGCAGCTTAGGGGATTCCTACGAGCAGTACTTC
CASSLGDSYEQYF
>many|TRBJ1-3|TRBV3-1|-
TGTGCCAGCAGCCAAGCGTCCTCTGGAAACACCATATATTTT
CASSQASSGNTIYF
>-|TRBJ1-1|TRBV20-1|TRBD1
TGCAGTGCTAGAGGACAGGGACCTGAAGCTTTCTTT
CSARGQGPEAFF
>many|TRBJ1-5|TRBV11-2|-
TGTGCCAGCAGCTTAGCTGCAGGGGCCAATCAGCCCCAGCATTTT
CASSLAAGANQPQHF
>hyperexpanded|TRBJ2-3|TRBV9|TRBD2
TGTGCCAGCAGCCCGGGGACTAGCGGAAGCACAGATACGCAGTATTTT
CASSPGTSGSTDTQYF
>few|TRBJ2-3|TRBV6-2/TRBV6-3|TRBD1
TGTGCCAGCAGCCCCCACTGGGCAGGGGGCGCAGATACGCAGTATTTT
CASSPHWAGGADTQYF
>many|TRBJ1-1|TRBV6-1|-
TGTGCCAGCAGTGAACAGGGAGTCATAGGCCAAGCTTTCTTT
CASSEQGVIGQAFF
>few|TRBJ2-2|TRBV9|TRBD1
TGTGCCAGCAGCGAGGGACAGGGTTCGAACACCGGGGAGCTGTTTTTT
CASSEGQGSNTGELFF
>-|TRBJ2-7|TRBV6-6|-
TGTGCCAGCAGTTCCATGTACGAGCAGTACTTC
CASSSMYEQYF
>medium-sized|TRBJ2-7|TRBV20-1|TRBD1
TGCAGTGCCTCGACAGGGCCTGAGCAGTACTTC
CSASTGPEQYF
>-|TRBJ2-5|TRBV29-1|-
TGCAGCGTCGAGGCGGGGGCTGGGGAGACCCAGTACTTC
CSVEAGAGETQYF
>many|TRBJ1-6|TRBV6-2/TRBV6-3|-
TGTGCCAGCAGTAAGCCGGGGGGATCTTCACCCCTCCACTTT
CASSKPGGSSPLHF
>many|TRBJ1-1|TRBV6-6|-
TGTGCCAGCAGTACATGGGACACCTTGAACACTGAAGCTTTCTTT
CASSTWDTLNTEAFF
>medium-sized|TRBJ1-1|TRBV20-1|-
TGCAGTGCTAGTCGGAGACTCCGGGGCGGCACTGAAGCTTTCTTT
CSASRRLRGGTEAFF
>few|TRBJ2-2|TRBV12-5|-
TGTGCTAGTGGCCCAACCCAGCGGGCCGGGGAGCTGTTTTTT
CASGPTQRAGELFF
>many|TRBJ1-5|TRBV6-1|-
TGTGCCAGCATCAGGGGTTGGGATAGCAATCAGCCCCAGCATTTT
CASIRGWDSNQPQHF